Described below is a single TCR beta chain sequence and its context. Assay: immunoSEQ multiplex PCR; the TCRdb copy retains only in-frame clones and omits some. This sample has about 39,000 clones, with roughly three quarters found just once. This sample stems from a study of radiotherapy plus CTLA-4 blockade in lung cancer. Trimming removed 5 bases at V and 10 bases at J, with 9 bases between. The CDR3 is 11 residues long. Per the germline V gene, CDR1 is SGHAT and CDR2 is FQNNGV. The clonotype comes from a human donor with non-small cell lung cancer that progressed on radiotherapy plus ipilimumab. The rearrangement joins TRBV11-2 to TRBJ2-1; D possibly corresponds to TRBD2 (6 bases). The input for sequencing was peripheral blood, taken from a patient treated with radiotherapy plus ipilimumab. The CDR3 DNA reads TGTGCCAGCAGCCTGGGAGGCGAGCAGTTCTTC. Translated, it gives CASSLGGEQFF.